This is a list of T cell receptor beta chains from one sample in a study of T cell responses to AZD1222 COVID-19 vaccine. TCRdb's table, derived via immunoSEQ multiplex PCR, lists solely in-frame clones and lacks some. This table holds about 160,000 clones, about 89% found once. The sequences come from peripheral blood, collected 28 days after the second AZD1222 dose. Receptors originate from an adult who received the AZD1222 COVID-19 vaccine. CDR3s include the opening cysteine and the closing phenylalanine or tryptophan. A D gene is named only where the DNA matches it firmly. Size is omitted from some rows. Given values are once, few, many or a class for expanded clones.

V gene	D gene	clone size	J gene	CDR3 protein	CDR3 DNA
TRBV6-5	TRBD1	-	TRBJ1-1	CASSKGQGLEAFF	TGTGCCAGCAGTAAGGGACAGGGCCTAGAAGCTTTCTTT
TRBV18	-	-	TRBJ2-2	CASSPRRRDTGELFF	TGTGCCAGCTCACCACGGCGGCGGGACACCGGGGAGCTGTTTTTT
TRBV7-2	-	-	TRBJ2-3	CASSSWGDGRTDTQYF	TGTGCCAGCAGCTCGTGGGGGGATGGGAGGACAGATACGCAGTATTTT
TRBV6-5	-	-	TRBJ1-5	CASSYRANSNQPQHF	TGTGCCAGCAGTTACCGGGCGAATAGCAATCAGCCCCAGCATTTT
TRBV29-1	TRBD2	-	TRBJ2-2	CSAKGLAGRNTGELFF	TGCAGCGCCAAGGGACTAGCGGGGAGGAACACCGGGGAGCTGTTTTTT
TRBV19	-	-	TRBJ2-4	CASSIDPIGPVGAKNIQYF	TGTGCCAGTAGTATCGACCCTATAGGACCCGTTGGAGCCAAAAACATTCAGTACTTC
TRBV5-6	-	-	TRBJ2-3	CASSKGTDTQYF	TGTGCCAGCAGCAAGGGTACAGATACGCAGTATTTT
TRBV4-1	-	-	TRBJ1-1	CASSHGGNTEAFF	TGCGCCAGCAGCCATGGGGGGAACACTGAAGCTTTCTTT
TRBV7-3	TRBD2	-	TRBJ2-1	CASSFKLAAYNEQFF	TGTGCCAGCAGCTTTAAACTAGCGGCCTACAATGAGCAGTTCTTC
TRBV19	-	-	TRBJ1-5	CASSIVRDSLGSNQPQHF	TGTGCCAGTAGTATAGTAAGAGATTCCCTCGGTAGCAATCAGCCCCAGCATTTT
TRBV11-2	-	-	TRBJ2-7	CASSFSSSYEQYF	TGTGCCAGCAGCTTCTCCAGTTCCTACGAGCAGTACTTC
TRBV6-1	TRBD1	-	TRBJ1-1	CASSEAGGQTEAFF	TGTGCCAGCAGTGAAGCCGGGGGACAGACCGAAGCTTTCTTT
TRBV18	-	-	TRBJ1-2	CASSPGAFSSNYGYTF	TGTGCCAGCTCACCAGGGGCCTTCTCCTCGAACTATGGCTACACCTTC
TRBV5-1	TRBD2	once	TRBJ2-2	CASSLTSGGNTGELFF	TGCGCCAGCAGCCTTACTAGCGGCGGAAACACCGGGGAGCTGTTTTTT
TRBV3-1/TRBV3-2	TRBD2	-	TRBJ2-7	CASSLGLASTYEQYF	TGTGCCAGCAGCTTGGGACTAGCGTCCACCTACGAGCAGTACTTC
TRBV23-1	-	-	TRBJ2-7	CASSQSMGPPYEQYF	TGCGCCAGCAGTCAATCGATGGGGCCTCCCTACGAGCAGTACTTC
TRBV30	TRBD1	-	TRBJ1-3	CAWRGPGGLSGNTIYF	TGTGCCTGGAGAGGGCCAGGGGGCCTCTCTGGAAACACCATATATTTT
TRBV4-1	TRBD2	-	TRBJ2-5	CASSQDPPGRGVVQETQYF	TGCGCCAGCAGCCAAGATCCCCCGGGGAGGGGAGTTGTCCAAGAGACCCAGTACTTC
TRBV5-1	-	-	TRBJ2-5	CASSGGGVQETQYF	TGCGCCAGCAGCGGAGGAGGGGTCCAAGAGACCCAGTACTTC
TRBV3-1/TRBV3-2	TRBD1	-	TRBJ1-5	CASSLGTGAINQPQHF	TGTGCCAGCAGCCTAGGGACAGGGGCCATCAATCAGCCCCAGCATTTT
TRBV9	-	-	TRBJ1-1	CASSVEIGMNTEAFF	TGTGCCAGCAGCGTAGAGATCGGGATGAACACTGAAGCTTTCTTT
TRBV5-1	TRBD1	-	TRBJ1-5	CASTLDRGENQPQHF	TGCGCCAGCACCCTAGACAGGGGCGAAAATCAGCCCCAGCATTTT
TRBV11-2	TRBD2	-	TRBJ2-5	CASSFLAEETQYF	TGTGCCAGCAGCTTTCTAGCGGAAGAGACCCAGTACTTC
TRBV3-1/TRBV3-2	TRBD1	-	TRBJ1-4	CASSLHRGENEKLFF	TGTGCCAGCAGCCTCCACAGGGGTGAGAATGAAAAACTGTTTTTT
TRBV2	-	once	TRBJ1-6	CASVQGVSPLHF	TGTGCCAGCGTACAGGGAGTTTCACCCCTCCACTTT
TRBV6-5	-	-	TRBJ2-7	CASSYGRFYEQYF	TGTGCCAGCAGTTACGGGAGGTTCTACGAGCAGTACTTC